The clone carrying this T cell receptor beta chain was detected only once. There are 12 residues in the CDR3. V dropped 0 bases and J dropped 7 bases, with 6 bases sitting between them. The data stem from a study of CD8 T cells in Susac syndrome. Reverse transcription of about 0.45 to 1 ug RNA was performed with random hexamers. MiXCR, applied by TCRdb to the immunoSEQ multiplex PCR reads, yields one record per CDR3 protein. Of under 150,000 distinct CDR3 sequences listed, 95% are singletons. The V and J genes are TRBV12-3 or TRBV12-4 and TRBJ1-1; D ambiguous. The sample taken for sequencing was CD4+ T cells from PBMCs. The sequence came from a human donor with Susac syndrome. CDR3 nucleotides: TGTGCCAGCAGTTTAGCGCAATATGAAGCTTTCTTT. Translation gives CASSLAQYEAFF.